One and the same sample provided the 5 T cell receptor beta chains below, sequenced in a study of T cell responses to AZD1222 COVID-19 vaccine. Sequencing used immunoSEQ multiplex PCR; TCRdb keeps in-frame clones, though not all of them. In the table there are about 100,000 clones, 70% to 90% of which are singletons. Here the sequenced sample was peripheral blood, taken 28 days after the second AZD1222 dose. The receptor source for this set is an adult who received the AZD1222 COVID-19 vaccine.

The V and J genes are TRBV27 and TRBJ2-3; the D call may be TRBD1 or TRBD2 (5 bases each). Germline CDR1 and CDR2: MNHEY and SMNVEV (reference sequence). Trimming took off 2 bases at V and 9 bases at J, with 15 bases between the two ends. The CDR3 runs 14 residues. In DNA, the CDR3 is TGTGCCAGCAGTTTACAGGGAGCTCCGAAAACGCAGTATTTT. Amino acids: CASSLQGAPKTQYF.

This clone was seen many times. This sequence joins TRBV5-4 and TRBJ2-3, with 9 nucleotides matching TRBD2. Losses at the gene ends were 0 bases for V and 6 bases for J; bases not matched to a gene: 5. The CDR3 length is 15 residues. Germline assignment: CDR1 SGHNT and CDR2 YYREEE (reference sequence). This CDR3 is CASSLGGLAIDTQYF. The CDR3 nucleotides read TGTGCCAGCAGCTTGGGGGGACTAGCTATCGATACGCAGTATTTT.

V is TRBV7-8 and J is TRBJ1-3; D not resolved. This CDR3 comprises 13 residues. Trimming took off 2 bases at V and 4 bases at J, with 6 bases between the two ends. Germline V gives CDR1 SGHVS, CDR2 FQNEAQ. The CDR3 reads CASSLHAGNTIYF. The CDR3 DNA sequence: TGTGCCAGCAGCTTACATGCAGGAAACACCATATATTTT.

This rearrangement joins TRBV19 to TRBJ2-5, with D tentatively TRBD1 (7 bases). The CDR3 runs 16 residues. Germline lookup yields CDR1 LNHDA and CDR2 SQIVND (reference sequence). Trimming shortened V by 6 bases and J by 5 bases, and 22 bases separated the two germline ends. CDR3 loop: CASSPRGVASRETQYF. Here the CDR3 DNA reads TGTGCCAGTAGCCCCAGGGGGGTCGCTTCAAGGGAGACCCAGTACTTC. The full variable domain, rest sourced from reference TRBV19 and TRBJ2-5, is DGGITQSPKYLFRKEGQNVTLSCEQNLNHDAMYWYRQDPGQGLRLIYYSQIVNDFQKGDIAEGYSVSREKKESFPLTVTSAQKNPTAFYLCASSPRGVASRETQYFGPGTRLLVL.

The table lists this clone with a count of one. CDR3 loop: CASSLAASGYNEQFF. DNA of the CDR3: TGCGCCAGCAGCTTGGCGGCTAGCGGTTACAATGAGCAGTTCTTC. The chain joins TRBV5-1 to TRBJ2-1; TRBD2 agrees at 7 bases. The germline gives CDR1 SGHRS, CDR2 YFSETQ. J lost 4 bases, V lost 0 bases, and 4 bases had no gene match. CDR3 length: 15 amino acids.